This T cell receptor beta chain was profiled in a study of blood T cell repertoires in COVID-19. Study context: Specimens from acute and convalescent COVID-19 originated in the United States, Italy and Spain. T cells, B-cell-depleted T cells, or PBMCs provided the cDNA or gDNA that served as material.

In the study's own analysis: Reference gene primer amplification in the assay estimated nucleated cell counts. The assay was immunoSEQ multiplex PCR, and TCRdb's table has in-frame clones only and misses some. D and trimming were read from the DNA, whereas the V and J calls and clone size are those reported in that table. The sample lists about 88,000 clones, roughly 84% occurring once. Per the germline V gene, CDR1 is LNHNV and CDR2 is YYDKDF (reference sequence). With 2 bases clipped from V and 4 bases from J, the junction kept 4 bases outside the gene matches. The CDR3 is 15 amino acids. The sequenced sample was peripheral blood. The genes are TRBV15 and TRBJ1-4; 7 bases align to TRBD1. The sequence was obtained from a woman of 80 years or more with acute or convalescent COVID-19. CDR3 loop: CATSRRDSYNEKLFF. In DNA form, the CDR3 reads TGTGCCACCAGCAGACGGGACAGCTATAATGAAAAACTGTTTTTT.